The 17 T cell receptor beta chains presented below share a single source sample, sequenced in a study of CD8+ T cells in alopecia areata listed by TCRdb under 2018. Receptor libraries were prepared by the immunoSEQ multiplex PCR assay. RNA was extracted from all samples and reverse transcribed into cDNA as template for TCR sequencing. TCRdb provides this immuneACCESS table in a form limited to in-frame rearrangements. Some clones are lacking; in checked studies, under half of them reflect an unresolved V gene, and why the rest are absent is not known. Within this sample are roughly 60,000 clones, with 40% to 50% of them counted one time only. The ten most abundant clones make up about 51% of the sample. Sequenced sample: NKG2D-low CD8+ T cells sorted from blood. In light of the paper, this sample's cell subset or site label describes: sorted CD8+ NKG2D-low blood T cells. The receptors were sampled from a human donor with alopecia areata.

This clone showed up just a few times. V usage is TRBV29-1 and J usage is TRBJ2-3; TRBD1 or TRBD2 may be the D gene (5 bases each). The germline V gene has CDR1 SQVTM and CDR2 ANQGSEA. The CDR3 has 11 residues. V lost 6 bases to trimming and J lost 7 bases, with 11 bases between them. Here the CDR3 reads CSVRDPNTQYF. The CDR3 DNA sequence: TGCAGCGTCCGGGACCCAAATACGCAGTATTTT.

The chain couples TRBV5-1 to TRBJ1-1, with D perhaps TRBD1 (5 bases). The CDR3 covers 16 residues. The germline V gene has CDR1 SGHRS and CDR2 YFSETQ. The germline V and J ends were trimmed by 0 bases and 5 bases, with 17 bases remaining between them. The CDR3 DNA reads TGCGCCAGCAGCTTGGTCATTGCATCTGGGACGACTGAAGCTTTCTTT. Translated: CASSLVIASGTTEAFF.

The chain couples TRBV29-1 to TRBJ2-7; D unclear. The CDR3 covers 12 residues. CDR1 is SQVTM and CDR2 is ANQGSEA in the germline V gene. V gave up 6 bases and J gave up 0 bases, with 9 bases separating them. Here the CDR3 reads CSVGSSSYEQYF. CDR3 DNA: TGCAGCGTGGGTTCCAGCTCCTACGAGCAGTACTTC.

This clone has just a few counts. This sequence joins TRBV29-1 and TRBJ2-7; D possibly uses TRBD1 or TRBD2 (7 bases each). The V gene's germline CDR1 is SQVTM and CDR2 ANQGSEA. Trimming left V 6 bases short and J 6 bases short, with 18 bases between. CDR3 length equals 13 residues. CDR3 sequence (DNA): TGCAGCGTCAACTCCCAGGGGGGGTCCGAGCAGTACTTC. It yields the protein CSVNSQGGSEQYF.

There are a few counts of this clone. The gene calls are TRBV9 and TRBJ2-1, with no clear D. This CDR3 is 11 amino acids long. Germline CDR1 reads SGDLS; CDR2 reads YYNGEE. The ends were cut back, 4 bases at V and 5 bases at J, with 4 bases in the middle. The CDR3 spells CASSPNNEQFF. The CDR3 DNA reads as TGTGCCAGCAGCCCTAACAATGAGCAGTTCTTC.

This clone was seen only once. This chain uses TRBV7-3 with TRBJ2-1; D remains unclear. There are 12 residues in the CDR3. V was clipped by 5 bases and J by 9 bases, with 11 bases between them. Looked up from germline, CDR1 is SGHTA and CDR2 is FQGTGA. The DNA for the CDR3 is TGTGCCAGCAGCCCAAACGGCGGTGAGCAGTTCTTC. Translation gives CASSPNGGEQFF.

The rearrangement joins TRBV27 to TRBJ1-5, with a tentative D call TRBD1 (5 bases). Trimming removed 2 bases from V and 9 bases from J, with 11 bases in between. This CDR3 comprises 13 residues. CDR1 is MNHEY, CDR2 SMNVEV, per germline (reference sequence). CDR3 protein: CASSLVGGAPQHF. The CDR3 nucleotides read TGTGCCAGCAGTTTAGTTGGCGGGGCGCCCCAGCATTTT.

The chain combines TRBV29-1 with TRBJ2-7; 9 positions match TRBD2. Germline loops: CDR1 SQVTM, CDR2 ANQGSEA. The CDR3 is made up of 14 amino acids. Unmatched junction bases numbered 2, after V lost 2 bases and J lost 0 bases. The CDR3 sequence: CSVELAGSSYEQYF. The CDR3 nucleotides read TGCAGCGTTGAACTAGCGGGAAGCTCCTACGAGCAGTACTTC.

The rearrangement uses TRBV5-6 and TRBJ2-1; D remains unclear. The germline V and J ends were trimmed by 1 base and 6 bases, with 5 bases remaining between them. The CDR3 consists of 12 residues. From germline, CDR1 is SGHDT and CDR2 YYEEEE. The CDR3 here is CASSLLANEQFF. DNA of the CDR3: TGTGCCAGCAGCTTGCTTGCCAATGAGCAGTTCTTC.

Here the CDR3 reads CASSQEDGGAYEQYF. DNA for the CDR3: TGCGCCAGCAGCCAAGAGGACGGGGGGGCTTACGAGCAGTACTTC. This sequence joins TRBV4-3 and TRBJ2-7, with 8 nucleotides matching TRBD2. This CDR3 has 15 amino acids. Germline values: CDR1 LGHNA, CDR2 YSLEER. V lost 0 bases and J lost 4; bases outside the gene matches: 5.

This chain uses TRBV5-1 with TRBJ2-5, with D possibly TRBD1 on 7 matching bases. Germline assignment: CDR1 SGHRS and CDR2 YFSETQ. The CDR3 is 15 amino acids. Trimming took 3 bases from V and 5 from J, leaving 17 bases between them. The CDR3: CASSSSGGGLETQYF. The CDR3 region has the DNA TGCGCCAGCAGCTCTTCCGGAGGGGGCTTGGAGACCCAGTACTTC.

This clone was counted between two and nine times. CDR3 amino acids: CSVEGQGTGNTIYF. The CDR3 coding sequence is TGCAGCGTTGAGGGACAGGGGACTGGAAACACCATATATTTT. This chain joins TRBV29-1 and TRBJ1-3, with 10 bases lining up with TRBD1. After removal of 3 bases from V and 2 bases from J, the junction contained 1 base not matched to a gene. The CDR3 extends over 14 amino acids. The germline V gene has CDR1 SQVTM and CDR2 ANQGSEA. The whole variable domain, filled in from reference TRBV29-1 and TRBJ1-3, reads SAVISQKPSRDICQRGTSLTIQCQVDSQVTMMFWYRQQPGQSLTLIATANQGSEATYESGFVIDKFPISRPNLTFSTLTVSNMSPEDSSIYLCSVEGQGTGNTIYFGEGSWLTVV.

This clone showed up just a few times. The gene calls are TRBV29-1 and TRBJ1-2; perhaps TRBD1 as D (5 bases). V lost 3 bases, J lost 5 bases, and 10 bases lay in between. The CDR3 consists of 12 residues. Per germline, CDR1 SQVTM and CDR2 ANQGSEA. The CDR3 sequence is CSVDGGRYGYTF. In DNA form, the CDR3 reads TGCAGCGTTGATGGGGGACGGTATGGCTACACCTTC.

The V and J genes are TRBV28 and TRBJ2-5; possibly TRBD1 for D (8 bases). The V and J ends lost 7 bases and 6 bases respectively, with 18 bases between them. This CDR3 has 14 amino acids. Germline V gene data show CDR1 as MDHEN and CDR2 as SYDVKM. The CDR3: CASTNRGGQKTQYF. DNA for the CDR3: TGTGCCAGCACTAACAGGGGGGGACAAAAGACCCAGTACTTC. The whole variable domain, remainder taken from reference TRBV28 and TRBJ2-5, is DVKVTQSSRYLVKRTGEKVFLECVQDMDHENMFWYRQDPGLGLRLIYFSYDVKMKEKGDIPEGYSVSREKKERFSLILESASTNQTSMYLCASTNRGGQKTQYFGPGTRLLVL.

CDR3 nucleotide sequence: TGTGCCAGCAGCTTAGACAGGGGGAATCAAGAGACCCAGTACTTC. Translated: CASSLDRGNQETQYF. The rearrangement links TRBV7-7 to TRBJ2-5, with 8 bases lining up with TRBD1. The CDR3 contains 15 residues. Germline V gives CDR1 SSHAT, CDR2 FNYEAQ (reference sequence). The junction had 3 bases not matched to a gene; V was cut back by 1 base and J by 2 bases.

This chain connects TRBV5-1 to TRBJ2-7, with D uncertain. Trimming took off 4 bases at V and 6 bases at J, with 11 bases between the two ends. Germline V lookup: CDR1 SGHRS, CDR2 YFSETQ. The CDR3 has 12 amino acids. CDR3 amino acids: CASSPRGGEQYF. CDR3 nucleotides: TGCGCCAGCAGCCCCCGAGGTGGCGAGCAGTACTTC.

This clone showed up just once. The chain uses TRBV7-2 and TRBJ2-4, with D possibly being TRBD2 (5 bases). The germline gives CDR1 SGHTA, CDR2 FQGNSA. V dropped 2 bases and J dropped 9 bases, with 17 bases sitting between them. The CDR3 spans 15 residues. This CDR3 reads CASSLTLGEVGIQYF. CDR3 bases: TGTGCCAGCAGCTTAACACTAGGCGAGGTCGGCATTCAGTACTTC.